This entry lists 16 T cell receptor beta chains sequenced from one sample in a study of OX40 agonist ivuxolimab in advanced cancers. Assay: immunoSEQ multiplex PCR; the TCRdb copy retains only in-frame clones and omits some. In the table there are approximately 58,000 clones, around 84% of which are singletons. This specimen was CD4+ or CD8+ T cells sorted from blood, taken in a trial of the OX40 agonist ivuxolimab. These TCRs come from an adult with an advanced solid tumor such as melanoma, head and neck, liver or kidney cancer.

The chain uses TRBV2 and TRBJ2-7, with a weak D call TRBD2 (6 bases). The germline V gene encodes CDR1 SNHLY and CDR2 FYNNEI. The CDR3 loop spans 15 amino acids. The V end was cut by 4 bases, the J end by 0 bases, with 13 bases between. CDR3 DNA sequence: TGTGCCAGCAGTGGGGTGGGGGGAAGCTCCTACGAGCAGTACTTC. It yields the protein CASSGVGGSSYEQYF.

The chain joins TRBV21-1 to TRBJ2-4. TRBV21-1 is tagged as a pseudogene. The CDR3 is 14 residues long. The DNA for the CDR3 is TGTGCCAGCAGCAAAGCGCCCAGGGCTAGCCTTCAGTACTTC. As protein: CASSKAPRASLQYF.

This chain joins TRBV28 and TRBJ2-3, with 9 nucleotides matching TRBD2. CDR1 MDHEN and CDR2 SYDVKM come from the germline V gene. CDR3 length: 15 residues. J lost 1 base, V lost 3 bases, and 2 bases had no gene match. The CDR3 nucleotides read TGTGCCAGCAGTTTTCGGACTAGCGGCACAGATACGCAGTATTTT. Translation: CASSFRTSGTDTQYF.

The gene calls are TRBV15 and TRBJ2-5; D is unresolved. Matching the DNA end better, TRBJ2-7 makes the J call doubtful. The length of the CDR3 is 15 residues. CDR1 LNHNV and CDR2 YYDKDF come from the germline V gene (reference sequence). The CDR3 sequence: CATSRDRGNPGEQYF. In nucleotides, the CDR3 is TGTGCCACCAGCAGAGATCGCGGAAACCCAGGCGAGCAGTACTTC.

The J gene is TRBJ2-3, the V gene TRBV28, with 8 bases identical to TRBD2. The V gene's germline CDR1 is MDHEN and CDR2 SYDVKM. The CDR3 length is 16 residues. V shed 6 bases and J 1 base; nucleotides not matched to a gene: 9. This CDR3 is CASSTSGSARTDTQYF. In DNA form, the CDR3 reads TGTGCCAGCAGCACGAGCGGGAGCGCCCGCACAGATACGCAGTATTTT.

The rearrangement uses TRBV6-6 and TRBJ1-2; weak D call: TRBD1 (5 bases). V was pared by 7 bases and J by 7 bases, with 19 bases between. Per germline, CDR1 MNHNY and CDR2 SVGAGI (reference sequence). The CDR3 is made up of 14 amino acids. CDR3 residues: CASKTGTQGTGYTF. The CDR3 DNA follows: TGTGCCAGCAAAACCGGGACCCAAGGAACTGGCTACACCTTC.

CDR3 residues: CASLGGARHEQYF. The CDR3 DNA sequence: TGTGCCAGCCTCGGAGGGGCTCGGCACGAGCAGTACTTC. The V and J genes are TRBV28 and TRBJ2-7; D may be TRBD2 (6 bases). V lost 8 bases and J lost 5, with 16 bases in between. There are 13 residues in the CDR3. Germline V gives CDR1 MDHEN, CDR2 SYDVKM.

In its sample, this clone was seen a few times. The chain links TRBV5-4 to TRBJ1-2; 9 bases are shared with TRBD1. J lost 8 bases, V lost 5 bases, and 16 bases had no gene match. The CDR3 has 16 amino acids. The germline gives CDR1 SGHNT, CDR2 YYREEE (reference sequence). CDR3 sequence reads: CASRTGTGWGDGGYTF. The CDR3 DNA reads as TGTGCCAGCAGAACCGGGACAGGGTGGGGCGACGGCGGCTACACCTTC.

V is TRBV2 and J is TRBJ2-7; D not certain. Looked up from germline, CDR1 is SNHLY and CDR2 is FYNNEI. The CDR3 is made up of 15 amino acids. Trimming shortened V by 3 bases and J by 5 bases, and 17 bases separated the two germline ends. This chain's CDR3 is CASSEVGLTLDEQYF. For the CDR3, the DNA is TGTGCCAGCAGTGAGGTGGGGTTAACCTTGGACGAGCAGTACTTC.

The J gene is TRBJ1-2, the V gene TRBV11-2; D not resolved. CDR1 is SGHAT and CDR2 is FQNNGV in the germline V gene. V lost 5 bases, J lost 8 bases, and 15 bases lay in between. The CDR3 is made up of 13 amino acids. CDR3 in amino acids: CASSDRVVPGYTF. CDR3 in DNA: TGTGCCAGCAGCGACCGGGTCGTGCCCGGCTACACCTTC.

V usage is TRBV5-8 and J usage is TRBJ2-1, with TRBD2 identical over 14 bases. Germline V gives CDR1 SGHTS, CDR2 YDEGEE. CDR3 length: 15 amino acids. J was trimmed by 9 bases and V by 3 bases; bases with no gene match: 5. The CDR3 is CASSSSGTSGSEQFF. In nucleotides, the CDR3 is TGTGCCAGCAGCTCCTCCGGGACTAGCGGGAGTGAGCAGTTCTTC.

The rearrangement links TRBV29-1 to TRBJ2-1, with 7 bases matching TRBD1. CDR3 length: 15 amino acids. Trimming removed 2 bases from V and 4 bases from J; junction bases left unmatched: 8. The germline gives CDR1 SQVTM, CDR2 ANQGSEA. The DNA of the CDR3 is TGCAGCGTTGAAAGGGGGCGACAAGATTACAATGAGCAGTTCTTC. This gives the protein CSVERGRQDYNEQFF.

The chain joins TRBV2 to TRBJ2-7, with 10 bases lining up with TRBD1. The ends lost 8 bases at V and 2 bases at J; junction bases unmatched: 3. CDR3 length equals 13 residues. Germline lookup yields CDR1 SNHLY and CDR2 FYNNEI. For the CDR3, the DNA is TGTGCCAGCTGGGGGACAGGGGCCTACGAGCAGTACTTC. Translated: CASWGTGAYEQYF.

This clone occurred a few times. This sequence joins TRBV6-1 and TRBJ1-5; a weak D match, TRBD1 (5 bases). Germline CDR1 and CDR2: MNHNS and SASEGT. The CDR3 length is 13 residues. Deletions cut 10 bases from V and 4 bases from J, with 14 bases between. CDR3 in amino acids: CATVSRVNQPQHF. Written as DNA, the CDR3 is TGTGCCACGGTTAGCAGGGTTAATCAGCCCCAGCATTTT.

CDR3 region: CAWSGRTGYNSPLHF. As DNA, the CDR3 is TGTGCCTGGAGCGGGAGAACAGGCTATAATTCACCCCTCCACTTT. The chain recombines TRBV30 with TRBJ1-6; D might be TRBD1 (5 bases). V gave up 3 bases and J gave up 3 bases, with 12 bases separating them. The CDR3 consists of 15 residues. Per the germline V gene, CDR1 is GTSNPN and CDR2 is SVGIG (reference sequence). Using reference TRBV30 and TRBJ1-6 for the parts outside the CDR3, the full variable domain is SQTIHQWPATLVQPVGSPLSLECTVEGTSNPNLYWYRQAAGRGLQLLFYSVGIGQISSEVPQNLSASRPQDRQFILSSKKLLLSDSGFYLCAWSGRTGYNSPLHFGNGTRLTVT.

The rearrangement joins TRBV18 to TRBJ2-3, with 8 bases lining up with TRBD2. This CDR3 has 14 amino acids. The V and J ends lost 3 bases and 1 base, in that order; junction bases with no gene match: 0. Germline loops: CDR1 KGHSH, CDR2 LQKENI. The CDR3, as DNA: TGTGCCAGCTCACCGACTAGCGGCACAGATACGCAGTATTTT. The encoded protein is CASSPTSGTDTQYF.